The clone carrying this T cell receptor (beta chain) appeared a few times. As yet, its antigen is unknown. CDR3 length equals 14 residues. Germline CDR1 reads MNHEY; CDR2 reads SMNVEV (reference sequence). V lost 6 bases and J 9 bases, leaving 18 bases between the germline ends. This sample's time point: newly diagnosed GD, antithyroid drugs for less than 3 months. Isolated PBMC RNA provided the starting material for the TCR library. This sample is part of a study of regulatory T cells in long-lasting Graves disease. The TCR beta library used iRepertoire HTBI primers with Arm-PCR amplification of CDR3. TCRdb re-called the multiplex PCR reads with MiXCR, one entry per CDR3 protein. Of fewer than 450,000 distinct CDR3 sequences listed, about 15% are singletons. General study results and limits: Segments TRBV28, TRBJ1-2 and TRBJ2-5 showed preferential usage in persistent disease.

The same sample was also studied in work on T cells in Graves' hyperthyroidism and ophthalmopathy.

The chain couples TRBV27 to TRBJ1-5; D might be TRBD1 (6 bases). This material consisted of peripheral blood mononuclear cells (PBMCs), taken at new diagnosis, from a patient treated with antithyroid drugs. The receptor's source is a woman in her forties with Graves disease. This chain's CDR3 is CASRYGGAGRPQHF. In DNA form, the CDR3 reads TGTGCCAGCAGATACGGGGGCGCTGGACGGCCCCAGCATTTT.